These 13 T cell receptor beta chains were sequenced from one sample in a study of tumor-infiltrating lymphocytes in localized non-small cell lung cancer. TCRdb's copy holds only in-frame clones and misses some; the assay was immunoSEQ multiplex PCR. The sample has 13,000 or so clones; about 64% are singletons. The sequenced sample consisted of uninvolved lung tissue not adjacent to the tumor. These receptors came from a human donor with non-small cell lung cancer.

This clone ranks as medium-sized. CDR3 in amino acids: CASSVDRGMNTEAFF. DNA for the CDR3: TGTGCCAGCAGCGTAGACAGGGGGATGAACACTGAAGCTTTCTTT. This chain uses TRBV9 with TRBJ1-1; 8 bases are shared with TRBD1. CDR1 is SGDLS, CDR2 YYNGEE, per germline. V lost 0 bases and J lost 0; bases outside the gene matches: 1. The CDR3 totals 15 residues.

This clone has just a few counts. The V and J genes are TRBV7-2 and TRBJ2-5; 9 positions match TRBD1. The CDR3 sequence is 17 residues long. V gave up 0 bases and J gave up 2 bases; unmatched junction bases: 7. Germline lookup yields CDR1 SGHTA and CDR2 FQGNSA. The CDR3 region is CASSLAFGGTGQETQYF. The CDR3 bases are TGTGCCAGCAGCTTAGCGTTCGGGGGGACAGGGCAAGAGACCCAGTACTTC.

The chain recombines TRBV27 with TRBJ2-7, with 12 bases that match TRBD2. V was clipped by 11 bases and J by 4 bases; unmatched bases: 12. CDR3 size: 15 residues. Germline CDR1 reads MNHEY; CDR2 reads SMNVEV (reference sequence). The CDR3 is CAARRLAGGGYEQYF. The CDR3 nucleotides read TGTGCCGCCCGCCGTCTAGCGGGAGGGGGGTACGAGCAGTACTTC.

The genes are TRBV7-2 and TRBJ2-3; 7 nucleotides line up with TRBD2. V gave up 1 base and J gave up 7 bases; unmatched junction bases: 11. The germline V gene encodes CDR1 SGHTA and CDR2 FQGNSA. The CDR3 loop spans 16 amino acids. Written as DNA, the CDR3 is TGTGCCAGCAGCTTAGGACTAGCCCAGCGGGAAAATACGCAGTATTTT. It translates to CASSLGLAQRENTQYF.

In its sample, this clone was seen once. V is TRBV2 and J is TRBJ2-3; perhaps TRBD1 as D (6 bases). Trimming cost V 4 bases and J 4 bases, with 12 bases left between them. This CDR3 has 14 amino acids. The germline V gene has CDR1 SNHLY and CDR2 FYNNEI. The CDR3 coding sequence is TGTGCCAGCAGTGCGACCACAGGGCCAGATACGCAGTATTTT. Protein product: CASSATTGPDTQYF.

The chain is built from TRBV7-3 and TRBJ2-3; 9 nucleotides line up with TRBD1. This CDR3 has 15 residues. V dropped 4 bases and J dropped 5; count of bases not matched to a gene: 7. The germline V gene has CDR1 SGHTA and CDR2 FQGTGA. Written as DNA, the CDR3 is TGTGCCAGCAGCTCCCGGGACAGGGCCAGAGATACGCAGTATTTT. This codes for CASSSRDRARDTQYF.

Remarks on this clone: The germline gene is not matched at one end of the junction; a read error may be the cause. The chain combines TRBV20-1 with TRBJ1-1; perhaps TRBD1 as D (5 bases). The V gene's germline CDR1 is DFQATT and CDR2 SNEGSKA (reference sequence). The CDR3 spans 11 residues. CDR3 loop: CSGATSRISHF. CDR3 nucleotides: TGCAGCGGGGCTACGAGCAGGATTTCCCACTTT.

V usage is TRBV7-2 and J usage is TRBJ2-1; D not resolved. V lost 5 bases and J 10 bases, leaving 9 bases between the germline ends. Looked up from germline, CDR1 is SGHTA and CDR2 is FQGNSA. The CDR3 spans 11 residues. In DNA form, the CDR3 reads TGTGCCAGCAGCCACGGTGGGGAGCAGTTCTTC. Encoded protein: CASSHGGEQFF.

This chain connects TRBV28 to TRBJ2-2; D is possibly TRBD2 (7 bases). Germline V gene lookup returns CDR1 MDHEN and CDR2 SYDVKM. This CDR3 has 17 amino acids. Trimming pared 4 bases from V and 8 bases from J, leaving 23 bases between. The CDR3 protein is CASSSTGAGVALGELFF. The DNA of the CDR3 is TGTGCCAGCAGTTCCACGGGGGCGGGAGTCGCCCTGGGGGAGCTGTTTTTT.

The rearrangement links TRBV2 to TRBJ1-2, with D unclear. CDR3 length: 12 residues. Per germline, CDR1 SNHLY and CDR2 FYNNEI. The V end lost 0 bases, the J end lost 3 bases, and 2 bases lay between the germline ends. The CDR3 region has the DNA TGTGCCAGCAGTGAAGCTCACTATGGCTACACCTTC. This codes for CASSEAHYGYTF. The variable domain in full, with the rest retrieved from reference TRBV2 and TRBJ1-2, is EPEVTQTPSHQVTQMGQEVILRCVPISNHLYFYWYRQILGQKVEFLVSFYNNEISEKSEIFDDQFSVERPDGSNFTLKIRSTKLEDSAMYFCASSEAHYGYTFGSGTRLTVV.

This clone was observed once. The genes are TRBV5-5 and TRBJ2-7; TRBD2 aligns across 11 bases. Looked up from germline, CDR1 is SGHKS and CDR2 is YYEKEE (reference sequence). The CDR3 runs 14 residues. Trimming removed 4 bases from V and 5 bases from J; junction bases left unmatched: 5. This chain's CDR3 is CASSRSGRVDEQYF. The CDR3 bases are TGTGCCAGCAGCCGTAGCGGGAGGGTCGACGAGCAGTACTTC.

The sample holds a few counts of this clone. This chain joins TRBV7-6 and TRBJ2-5; TRBD2 matches 7 bases. Germline loops: CDR1 SGHVS, CDR2 FNYEAQ. Germline trimming cut 2 bases from V and 5 bases from J; bases unmatched to any gene: 5. The CDR3 is made up of 14 amino acids. For the CDR3, the DNA is TGTGCCAGCAGCTTAAAGGCCGGGGGGGAGACCCAGTACTTC. It translates to CASSLKAGGETQYF.

For the CDR3, the DNA is TGTGCCAACAGGGATACGGGGGTAGGGGAGACCCAGTACTTC. This gives the protein CANRDTGVGETQYF. The chain has TRBV2 and TRBJ2-5; D may match TRBD1 or TRBD2 (6 bases each). The germline V gene encodes CDR1 SNHLY and CDR2 FYNNEI. The germline V and J ends were trimmed by 10 bases and 5 bases, with 20 bases remaining between them. The CDR3 consists of 14 residues.